Sequencing of this TCR beta chain was carried out in a study of control samples from healthy donors and cancer patients. The CDR3 spans 16 residues. Germline CDR1 is MDHEN and CDR2 is SYDVKM. Deletions cut 8 bases from V and 0 bases from J, with 20 bases between. Generated by immunoSEQ multiplex PCR, the TCRdb table keeps only in-frame clones and is missing some. The sample has around 79,000 clones, 93% seen once; the top ten hold about 1.3%. Sequencing used PBMCs. The chain has TRBV28 and TRBJ2-7, with a tentative D call TRBD1 (6 bases). This receptor was obtained from a woman between 40 and 55 years old with lung cancer. The CDR3 DNA reads as TGTGCCAGCCATACTGGGCAGGGGTTGAGCTCCTACGAGCAGTACTTC. Translation gives CASHTGQGLSSYEQYF.